This TCR beta chain came from a study of shared clonotypes between healthy human individuals. Some clones are missing from TCRdb's copy, which holds only in-frame ones; the method was immunoSEQ multiplex PCR. Of 2 million to 2.5 million clones listed, just under 95% are singletons. Adults of Caucasian background living in Nashville, Tennessee made up all donors. The origin of this receptor is a man between 18 and 29 years old in good health. Some clones in this sample may be carry-over from other donors' samples. The sample was naive CD4+ T cells from PBMCs. Subset defined: CD45RA+ positively selected.

In DNA, the CDR3 is TGTGCCAGCAGCGTGGCAGTTGAGCAGTTCTTC. Its protein is CASSVAVEQFF. The chain couples TRBV11-3 to TRBJ2-1; unclear D gene. The CDR3 has 11 amino acids. The germline V gene encodes CDR1 SGHNT and CDR2 YENEEA. Trimming removed 5 bases at V and 9 bases at J, with 8 bases between.